Below, one T cell receptor beta chain is given with its context. Its antigen is currently unknown. These data come from a study of Ad26.COV2.S vaccination and SARS-CoV-2 variants. Study-wide background: Donor allocation was to the COV1001 Ad26.COV2.S trial arm. Recipients of Ad26.COV2.S got it intramuscularly, once or twice 56 days apart.

Sequencing was performed with immunoSEQ multiplex PCR; in TCRdb, only in-frame clones are kept and a portion is missing. The profile shows a few hundred thousand clones, 88% of them singletons. Study findings and constraints: Individuals receiving vaccine had higher spike-specific TCR breadth than placebo recipients did. TCR breadth and depth estimates may have understated total T cell responses.

This CDR3 region has 16 residues. The V end lost 5 bases, the J end lost 0 bases, and 11 bases lay between the germline ends. The V gene's germline CDR1 is MGHRA and CDR2 YSYEKL. Specified treatment: around 19 received Ad26.COV2.S at low or high dose, single or two shots; roughly five received placebo; per-sample allocation not given. Material that was analyzed had been drawn on day 63 after the first vaccine or placebo injection. This chain joins TRBV4-1 and TRBJ1-6, with a weak D call TRBD1 (5 bases). This receptor was identified in a person between 18 and 59 years old who received the Ad26.COV2.S COVID-19 vaccine or a placebo. Specimen: peripheral blood, collected in a trial of Ad26.COV2.S vaccine versus placebo. The CDR3 reads CASSATVSSYNSPLHF. CDR3 bases: TGCGCCAGCAGCGCGACAGTTAGCTCCTATAATTCACCCCTCCACTTT.